The 25 T cell receptor beta chains presented below share a single source sample, sequenced in a study of T-cell reconstitution after alpha-beta-depleted transplantation in children. TCRbeta library preparation incorporated unique molecular identifiers. From the PCR reads, TCRdb called clonotypes with MiXCR, one entry per CDR3 protein. The top ten clones hold more than 2% of a sample with approximately 250,000 distinct CDR3 sequences, about 25% of them seen once. The source material was PBMCs, sampled before TCRalphabeta/CD19-depleted stem cell transplant. The receptors originated from a girl aged 2-9 years with Fanconi anemia, due to receive a stem cell transplant.

J is TRBJ2-3 and V is TRBV14, with 8 bases matching TRBD2. The trim removed 1 base at V and 4 bases at J, leaving 4 bases unmatched. CDR1 and CDR2 from the germline V gene are SGHDN and FVKESK. This CDR3 has 15 amino acids. The CDR3 bases are TGTGCCAGCAGCCAAGCCGGACTAGCCCCAGATACGCAGTATTTT. Translating it yields CASSQAGLAPDTQYF. The full variable domain, in which reference TRBV14 and TRBJ2-3 provide the parts outside the CDR3, is EAGVTQFPSHSVIEKGQTVTLRCDPISGHDNLYWYRRVMGKEIKFLLHFVKESKQDESGMPNNRFLAERTGGTYSTLKVQPAELEDSGVYFCASSQAGLAPDTQYFGPGTRLTVL.

This clonotype has a count of ten or more. The chain joins TRBV7-2 to TRBJ2-1; 13 positions agree with TRBD2. The CDR3 contains 14 residues. In germline, CDR1 is SGHTA, CDR2 FQGNSA. Losses at the gene ends were 11 bases for V and 8 bases for J; bases not matched to a gene: 9. Here the CDR3 DNA reads TGTGCCGGGTCGACTAGCGGGGGGTGGGATGAGCAGTTCTTC. Protein sequence: CAGSTSGGWDEQFF.

The table lists this clonotype with a few counts. This chain joins TRBV2 and TRBJ2-7; TRBD2 matches 7 bases. CDR1 and CDR2 (germline): SNHLY, FYNNEI. The V and J ends lost 6 bases and 3 bases, in that order; junction bases with no gene match: 11. The length of the CDR3 is 15 residues. CDR3 sequence reads: CASRVWRELGYEQYF. The CDR3 DNA reads TGTGCCAGCAGAGTGTGGCGGGAGTTGGGCTACGAGCAGTACTTC.

The chain employs TRBV5-1 and TRBJ2-7, with D perhaps matching TRBD1 (6 bases). The CDR3 runs to 16 residues. In germline, CDR1 is SGHRS, CDR2 YFSETQ. The V and J ends lost 0 bases and 3 bases respectively, with 16 bases between them. The CDR3 DNA reads TGCGCCAGCAGCTTGGCGACCTCGAGGGGGTACTACGAGCAGTACTTC. It yields the protein CASSLATSRGYYEQYF.

This clonotype was seen repeatedly, ten times or more. The rearrangement joins TRBV29-1 to TRBJ2-3; no definite D call. The V gene's germline CDR1 is SQVTM and CDR2 ANQGSEA. The V end was cut by 7 bases, the J end by 0 bases, with 8 bases between. This CDR3 is built from 12 residues. CDR3 in DNA: TGCAGCGCCTCGACCAGCACAGATACGCAGTATTTT. This gives the protein CSASTSTDTQYF.

This clonotype was detected a few times. The gene calls are TRBV28 and TRBJ2-7, with 13 positions matching TRBD2. The CDR3 has 16 amino acids. Germline V gene data show CDR1 as MDHEN and CDR2 as SYDVKM. Trimming removed 4 bases from V and 3 bases from J; junction bases left unmatched: 6. The CDR3 spells CASSWGTSGKFYEQYF. The CDR3 nucleotides are TGTGCCAGCAGTTGGGGGACTAGCGGGAAGTTCTACGAGCAGTACTTC.

This chain connects TRBV29-1 to TRBJ2-1; TRBD2 agrees at 10 bases. V shed 8 bases, J shed 0 bases, and the junction held 16 bases outside the gene matches. This CDR3 spans 18 amino acids. Per germline, CDR1 SQVTM and CDR2 ANQGSEA. This CDR3 is CSLLVLAGDLNSYNEQFF. The CDR3 nucleotides are TGCAGCCTCCTAGTTCTAGCGGGGGACCTCAACTCCTACAATGAGCAGTTCTTC.

This clonotype was picked up many times. CDR3 sequence: CASSFIVTSGSGELFF. The CDR3, as DNA: TGTGCCAGCAGTTTTATAGTAACTAGCGGGAGCGGGGAGCTGTTTTTT. The V gene is TRBV12-3 or TRBV12-4, the J gene TRBJ2-2; 11 nucleotides match TRBD2. This CDR3 has 16 residues. The V segment lost 3 bases and the J segment 7 bases; nucleotides outside the gene matches: 7.

This clonotype was seen many times. The chain couples TRBV29-1 to TRBJ2-3; D ambiguous. The germline CDR1 and CDR2 sequences are SQVTM and ANQGSEA. CDR3 size: 14 residues. V was cut by 4 bases and J by 6 bases, with 17 bases left in between. The CDR3 sequence: CSVGGGAGHDTQYF. As DNA, the CDR3 is TGCAGCGTTGGCGGTGGCGCAGGCCATGATACGCAGTATTTT.

The chain joins TRBV27 to TRBJ2-7; TRBD2 agrees at 11 bases. The germline V gene has CDR1 MNHEY and CDR2 SMNVEV (reference sequence). The junction had 2 bases not matched to a gene; V was cut back by 0 bases and J by 4 bases. This CDR3 has 15 residues. The CDR3 bases are TGTGCCAGCAGTTTATCCCGACTAGCGGGGTACGAGCAGTACTTC. Residues: CASSLSRLAGYEQYF.

The chain joins TRBV20-1 to TRBJ2-2, with TRBD2 identical over 10 bases. Trimming took 5 bases from V and 2 from J; bases not matched to a gene: 5. CDR1 DFQATT and CDR2 SNEGSKA come from the germline V gene (reference sequence). This CDR3 has 15 amino acids. The CDR3, as DNA: TGCAGTGCTGAATCTAGCGGGAGTAACACCGGGGAGCTGTTTTTT. Its translation: CSAESSGSNTGELFF.

The sample holds many counts of this clonotype. An end of the junction does not agree with germline; a read error may underlie this. CDR3 DNA sequence: TGTGCCAGCAGTCTAGCGGGAAACTCCTACGAGCAGTACTTC. Its protein is CASSLAGNSYEQYF. This chain connects TRBV12-3 or TRBV12-4 to TRBJ2-7, with 9 positions matching TRBD2. This CDR3 region has 14 residues.

The rearrangement uses TRBV29-1 and TRBJ2-3; D gene unclear. The CDR3 loop spans 13 amino acids. The germline V gene has CDR1 SQVTM and CDR2 ANQGSEA. The DNA for the CDR3 is TGCAGACCTCTCCGTATACGCACAGATACGCAGTATTTT. Translation gives CRPLRIRTDTQYF.

This clonotype was recorded many times. CDR3 nucleotide sequence: TGCGCCAGCAGCTTGGAGGGGGTGACGCAGTATTTT. The encoded protein is CASSLEGVTQYF. This chain joins TRBV5-1 and TRBJ2-3; D possibly corresponds to TRBD1 (6 bases). Germline V gene lookup returns CDR1 SGHRS and CDR2 YFSETQ. Trimming removed 0 bases from V and 9 bases from J, with 8 bases in between. The CDR3 is 12 residues long.

This clonotype has only a few counts. This rearrangement joins TRBV5-1 to TRBJ2-2; the D is unclear. The CDR3 is 15 residues long. V dropped 0 bases and J dropped 4 bases, with 10 bases sitting between them. Per the germline V gene, CDR1 is SGHRS and CDR2 is YFSETQ. As DNA, the CDR3 is TGCGCCAGCAGCTTGGTTATCGGGCGCACCGGGGAGCTGTTTTTT. As protein: CASSLVIGRTGELFF. The variable domain in full, completed from reference TRBV5-1 and TRBJ2-2, reads KAGVTQTPRYLIKTRGQQVTLSCSPISGHRSVSWYQQTPGQGLQFLFEYFSETQRNKGNFPGRFSGRQFSNSRSEMNVSTLELGDSALYLCASSLVIGRTGELFFGEGSRLTVL.

The chain combines TRBV19 with TRBJ2-7; TRBD1 aligns across 9 bases. The CDR3 length is 14 residues. Germline CDR1 LNHDA, CDR2 SQIVND (reference sequence). V trimming: 4 bases; J trimming: 4 bases; junction bases outside the gene matches: 5. The CDR3 DNA reads TGTGCCAGTAGTAGACCGGGACAGGGATACGAGCAGTACTTC. Residues: CASSRPGQGYEQYF. Drawing the rest from reference TRBV19 and TRBJ2-7, the complete variable domain is DGGITQSPKYLFRKEGQNVTLSCEQNLNHDAMYWYRQDPGQGLRLIYYSQIVNDFQKGDIAEGYSVSREKKESFPLTVTSAQKNPTAFYLCASSRPGQGYEQYFGPGTRLTVT.

This clonotype was counted between two and nine times. V and J are TRBV20-1 and TRBJ2-1; the match to TRBD2 covers 9 bases. The CDR3 contains 16 residues. The germline gives CDR1 DFQATT, CDR2 SNEGSKA (reference sequence). The ends lost 4 bases at V and 5 bases at J; junction bases unmatched: 12. The CDR3 spells CSATTGAGGAHNEQFF. The CDR3 nucleotides read TGCAGTGCTACGACGGGAGCGGGAGGAGCCCACAATGAGCAGTTCTTC.

This clonotype showed up just a few times. The chain has TRBV7-3 and TRBJ2-1, with D uncertain. The CDR3 covers 14 residues. Germline CDR1 is SGHTA and CDR2 is FQGTGA. V lost 5 bases and J 5 bases, leaving 13 bases between the germline ends. The CDR3 sequence: CASSERTPDNEQFF. The CDR3 nucleotides are TGTGCCAGCAGCGAACGGACCCCCGACAATGAGCAGTTCTTC.

The rearrangement links TRBV9 to TRBJ2-1, with a weak D call TRBD1 (5 bases). The CDR3 runs to 15 residues. Germline V CDR1 and CDR2: SGDLS, YYNGEE. V was trimmed by 0 bases and J by 8 bases, leaving 15 bases between them. This chain's CDR3 is CASSVAGLWGDEQFF. In nucleotides, the CDR3 is TGTGCCAGCAGCGTAGCCGGGCTATGGGGCGATGAGCAGTTCTTC.

This clonotype has at least ten counts. The chain combines TRBV7-3 with TRBJ2-1; the D is unclear. Germline CDR1 SGHTA, CDR2 FQGTGA. The CDR3 loop spans 15 amino acids. V shed 0 bases and J shed 6 bases, with 12 bases lying between them. In DNA, the CDR3 is TGTGCCAGCAGCTTAACCTCAGGATCTTCCAATGAGCAGTTCTTC. As protein: CASSLTSGSSNEQFF. The variable domain in full, completed from reference TRBV7-3 and TRBJ2-1, reads GAGVSQTPSNKVTEKGKYVELRCDPISGHTALYWYRQSLGQGPEFLIYFQGTGAADDSGLPNDRFFAVRPEGSVSTLKIQRTERGDSAVYLCASSLTSGSSNEQFFGPGTRLTVL.

The chain employs TRBV7-6 and TRBJ1-3, with D perhaps matching TRBD1 (5 bases). The CDR3 consists of 16 residues. The V end lost 5 bases, the J end lost 0 bases, and 14 bases lay between the germline ends. Germline V gene lookup returns CDR1 SGHVS and CDR2 FNYEAQ. CDR3 residues: CASSPHWTTSGNTIYF. For the CDR3, the DNA is TGTGCCAGCAGCCCCCATTGGACAACCTCTGGAAACACCATATATTTT.

This clonotype was seen at least ten times. V gene TRBV20-1 combines with J gene TRBJ2-3; D gene unclear. This CDR3 contains 16 residues. The germline V gene has CDR1 DFQATT and CDR2 SNEGSKA (reference sequence). V was trimmed by 5 bases and J by 3 bases, leaving 21 bases between them. This chain's CDR3 is CSAAFRPPGITDTQYF. The CDR3 nucleotides read TGCAGTGCTGCGTTTAGACCCCCTGGGATTACAGATACGCAGTATTTT.

This clonotype was seen a single time. This chain links TRBV29-1 with TRBJ2-3; D perhaps matches TRBD1 (6 bases). Germline V gene lookup returns CDR1 SQVTM and CDR2 ANQGSEA. This CDR3 spans 16 amino acids. V lost 3 bases and J lost 4, with 20 bases in between. The CDR3 DNA is TGCAGCGTTGATTCACCCGGGACACCACCGCCAGATACGCAGTATTTT. Translated, it gives CSVDSPGTPPPDTQYF.

Ten or more counts support this clonotype. The V and J genes are TRBV6-5 and TRBJ1-1; D is unresolved. Trimming took off 0 bases at V and 0 bases at J, with 5 bases between the two ends. Germline V gene sequence: CDR1 MNHEY, CDR2 SVGAGI. The CDR3 loop spans 14 amino acids. The DNA for the CDR3 is TGTGCCAGCAGTTACTCAGAGGTGAACACTGAAGCTTTCTTT. Translating gives CASSYSEVNTEAFF.

The chain combines TRBV6-2 or TRBV6-3 with TRBJ2-7; no reliable D call. The CDR3 has 12 residues. Germline CDR1 MNHEY, CDR2 SVGEGT. Deletions cut 6 bases from V and 5 bases from J, with 11 bases between. CDR3 amino acids: CASSRNQNEQYF. The CDR3 DNA sequence: TGTGCCAGCAGCCGAAACCAAAACGAGCAGTACTTC.